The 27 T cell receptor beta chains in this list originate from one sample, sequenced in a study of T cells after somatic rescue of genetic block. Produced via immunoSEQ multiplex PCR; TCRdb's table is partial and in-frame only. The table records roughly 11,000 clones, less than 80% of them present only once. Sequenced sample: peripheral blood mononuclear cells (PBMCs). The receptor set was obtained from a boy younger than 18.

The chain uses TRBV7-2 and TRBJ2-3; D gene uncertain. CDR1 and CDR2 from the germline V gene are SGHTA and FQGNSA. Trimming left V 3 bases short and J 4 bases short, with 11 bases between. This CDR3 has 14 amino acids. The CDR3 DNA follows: TGTGCCAGCAGCTTGTCGTGGGATTCAGATACGCAGTATTTT. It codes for CASSLSWDSDTQYF.

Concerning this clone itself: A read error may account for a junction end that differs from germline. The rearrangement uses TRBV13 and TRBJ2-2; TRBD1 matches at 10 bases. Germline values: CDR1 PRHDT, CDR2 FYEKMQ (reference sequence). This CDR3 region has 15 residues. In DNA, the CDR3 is TGTGCTAGCAGCTCGCCGGGACAGGGGTTCGGGGAGCTGTTTTTT. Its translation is CASSSPGQGFGELFF.

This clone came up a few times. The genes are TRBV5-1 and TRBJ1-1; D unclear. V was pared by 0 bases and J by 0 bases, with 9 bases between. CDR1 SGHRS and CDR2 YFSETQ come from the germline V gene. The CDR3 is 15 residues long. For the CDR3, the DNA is TGCGCCAGCAGCTTGGACCCGGACTTGAACACTGAAGCTTTCTTT. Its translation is CASSLDPDLNTEAFF.

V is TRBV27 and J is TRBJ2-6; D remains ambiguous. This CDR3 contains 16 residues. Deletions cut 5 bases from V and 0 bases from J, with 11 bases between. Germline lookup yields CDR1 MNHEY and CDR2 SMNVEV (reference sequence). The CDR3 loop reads CASSPFPSSGANVLTF. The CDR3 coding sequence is TGTGCCAGCAGTCCCTTCCCGAGCTCTGGGGCCAACGTCCTGACTTTC.

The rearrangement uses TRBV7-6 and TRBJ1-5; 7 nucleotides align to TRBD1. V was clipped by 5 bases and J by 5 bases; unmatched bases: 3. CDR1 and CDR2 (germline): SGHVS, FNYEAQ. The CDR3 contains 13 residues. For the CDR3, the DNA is TGTGCCAGCAGCCTTGACAGGGATCAGCCCCAGCATTTT. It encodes CASSLDRDQPQHF. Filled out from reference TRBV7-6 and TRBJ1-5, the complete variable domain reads GAGVSQSPRYKVTKRGQDVALRCDPISGHVSLYWYRQALGQGPEFLTYFNYEAQQDKSGLPNDRFSAERPEGSISTLTIQRTEQRDSAMYRCASSLDRDQPQHFGDGTRLSIL.

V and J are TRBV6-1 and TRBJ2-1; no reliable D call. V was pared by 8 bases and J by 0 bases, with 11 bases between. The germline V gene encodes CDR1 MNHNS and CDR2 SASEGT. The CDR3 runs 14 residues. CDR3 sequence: CASAGSSSYNEQFF. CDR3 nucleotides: TGTGCCAGCGCTGGGTCTAGCTCCTACAATGAGCAGTTCTTC.

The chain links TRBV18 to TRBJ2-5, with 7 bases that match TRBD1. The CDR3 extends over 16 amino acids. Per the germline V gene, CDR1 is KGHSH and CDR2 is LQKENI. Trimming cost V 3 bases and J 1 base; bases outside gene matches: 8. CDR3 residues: CASSPGRGTVQETQYF. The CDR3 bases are TGTGCCAGCTCACCGGGGAGAGGGACAGTCCAAGAGACCCAGTACTTC.

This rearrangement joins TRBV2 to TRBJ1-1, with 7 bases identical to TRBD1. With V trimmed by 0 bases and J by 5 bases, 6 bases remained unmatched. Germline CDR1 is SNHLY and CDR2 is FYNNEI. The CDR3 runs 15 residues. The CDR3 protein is CASSEAGQGGTEAFF. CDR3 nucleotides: TGTGCCAGCAGTGAAGCGGGGCAGGGGGGAACTGAAGCTTTCTTT.

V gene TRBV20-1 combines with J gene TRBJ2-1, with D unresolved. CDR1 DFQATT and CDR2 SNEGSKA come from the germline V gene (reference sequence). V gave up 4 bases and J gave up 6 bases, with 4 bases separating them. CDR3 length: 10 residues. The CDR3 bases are TGCAGTGCTACGTCCAATGAGCAGTTCTTC. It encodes CSATSNEQFF.

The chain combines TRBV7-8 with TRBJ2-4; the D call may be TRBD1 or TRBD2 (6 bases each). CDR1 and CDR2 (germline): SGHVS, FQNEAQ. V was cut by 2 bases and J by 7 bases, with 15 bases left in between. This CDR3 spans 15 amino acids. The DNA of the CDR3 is TGTGCCAGCAGCTTACCGGGGGCAACTCCGAACATTCAGTACTTC. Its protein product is CASSLPGATPNIQYF.

The CDR3 sequence is CASSRGRVVGAGELFF. Written as DNA, the CDR3 is TGTGCCAGCAGTAGGGGTAGGGTAGTGGGAGCCGGGGAGCTGTTTTTT. The gene calls are TRBV2 and TRBJ2-2; possibly TRBD1 or TRBD2 for D (5 bases each). Germline values: CDR1 SNHLY, CDR2 FYNNEI. V was clipped by 5 bases and J by 6 bases, with 19 bases between them. This CDR3 comprises 16 residues.

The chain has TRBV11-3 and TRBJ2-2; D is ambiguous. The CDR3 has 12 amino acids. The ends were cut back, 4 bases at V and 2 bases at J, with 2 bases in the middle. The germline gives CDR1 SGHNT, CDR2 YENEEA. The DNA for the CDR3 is TGTGCCAGCAGCTCAAACACCGGGGAGCTGTTTTTT. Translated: CASSSNTGELFF.

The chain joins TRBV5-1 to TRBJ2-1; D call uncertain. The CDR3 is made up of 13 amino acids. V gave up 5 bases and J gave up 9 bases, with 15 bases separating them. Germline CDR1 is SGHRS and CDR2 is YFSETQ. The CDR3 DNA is TGCGCCAGCAGACGGGCCTCCAACACTGAGCAGTTCTTC. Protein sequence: CASRRASNTEQFF.

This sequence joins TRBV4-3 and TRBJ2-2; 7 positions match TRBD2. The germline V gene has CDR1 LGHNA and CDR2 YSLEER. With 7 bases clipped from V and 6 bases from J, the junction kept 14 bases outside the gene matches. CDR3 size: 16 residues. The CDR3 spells CASNRDPGGIAGELFF. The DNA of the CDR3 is TGCGCCAGCAACCGGGACCCCGGGGGGATAGCCGGGGAGCTGTTTTTT.

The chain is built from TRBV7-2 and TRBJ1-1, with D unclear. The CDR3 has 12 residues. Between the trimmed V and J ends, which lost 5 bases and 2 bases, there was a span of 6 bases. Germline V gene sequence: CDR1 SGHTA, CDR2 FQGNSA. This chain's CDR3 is CASSLHNTEAFF. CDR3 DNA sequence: TGTGCCAGCAGCCTTCATAACACTGAAGCTTTCTTT.

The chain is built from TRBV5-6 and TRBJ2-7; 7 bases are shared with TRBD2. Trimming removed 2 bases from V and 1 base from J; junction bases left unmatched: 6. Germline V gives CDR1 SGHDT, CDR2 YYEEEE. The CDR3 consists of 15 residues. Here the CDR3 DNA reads TGTGCCAGCAGCTTTTCTGGAGCGGGGTCCTACGAGCAGTACTTC. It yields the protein CASSFSGAGSYEQYF.

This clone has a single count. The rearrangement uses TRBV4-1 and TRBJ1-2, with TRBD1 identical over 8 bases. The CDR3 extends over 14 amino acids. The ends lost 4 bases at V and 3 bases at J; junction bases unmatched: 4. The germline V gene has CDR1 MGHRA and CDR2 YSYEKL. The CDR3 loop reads CASSLGQGDYGYTF. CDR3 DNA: TGCGCCAGCAGCCTAGGACAGGGCGACTATGGCTACACCTTC.

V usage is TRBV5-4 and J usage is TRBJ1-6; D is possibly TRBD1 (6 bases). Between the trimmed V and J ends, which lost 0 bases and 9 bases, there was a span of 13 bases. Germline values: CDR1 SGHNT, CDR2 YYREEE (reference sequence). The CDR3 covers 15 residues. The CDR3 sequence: CASSLEQGSFSPLHF. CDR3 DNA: TGTGCCAGCAGCTTGGAACAGGGAAGCTTTTCACCCCTCCACTTT.

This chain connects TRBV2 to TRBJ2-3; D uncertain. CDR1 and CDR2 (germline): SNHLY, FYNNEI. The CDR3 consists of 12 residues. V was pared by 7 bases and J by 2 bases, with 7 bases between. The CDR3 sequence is CASNPATDTQYF. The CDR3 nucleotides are TGTGCCAGCAACCCAGCCACAGATACGCAGTATTTT.

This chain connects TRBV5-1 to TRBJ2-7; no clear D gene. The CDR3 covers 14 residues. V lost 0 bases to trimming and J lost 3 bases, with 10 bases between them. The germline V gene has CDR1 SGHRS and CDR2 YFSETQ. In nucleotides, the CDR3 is TGCGCCAGCAGCTTGGCGGGTAGAAACTACGAGCAGTACTTC. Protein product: CASSLAGRNYEQYF.

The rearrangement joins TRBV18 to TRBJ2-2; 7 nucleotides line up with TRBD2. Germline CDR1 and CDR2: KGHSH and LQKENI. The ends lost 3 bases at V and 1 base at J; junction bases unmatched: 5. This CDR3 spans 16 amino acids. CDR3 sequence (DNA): TGTGCCAGCTCACCTACCGGCGGGGGGAACACCGGGGAGCTGTTTTTT. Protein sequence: CASSPTGGGNTGELFF.

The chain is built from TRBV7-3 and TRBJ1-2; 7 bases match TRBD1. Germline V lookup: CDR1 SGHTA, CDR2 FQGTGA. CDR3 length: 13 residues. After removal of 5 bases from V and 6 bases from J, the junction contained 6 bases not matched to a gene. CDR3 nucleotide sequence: TGTGCCAGCAGCAAGACAGGGATCGATGGCTACACCTTC. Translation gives CASSKTGIDGYTF. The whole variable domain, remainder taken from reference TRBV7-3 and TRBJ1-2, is GAGVSQTPSNKVTEKGKYVELRCDPISGHTALYWYRQSLGQGPEFLIYFQGTGAADDSGLPNDRFFAVRPEGSVSTLKIQRTERGDSAVYLCASSKTGIDGYTFGSGTRLTVV.

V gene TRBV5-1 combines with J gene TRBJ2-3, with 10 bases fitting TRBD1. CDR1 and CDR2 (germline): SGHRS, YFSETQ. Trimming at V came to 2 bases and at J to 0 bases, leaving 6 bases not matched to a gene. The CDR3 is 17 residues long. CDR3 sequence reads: CASSFPGQGLSTDTQYF. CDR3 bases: TGCGCCAGCAGCTTTCCGGGACAGGGGTTGAGCACAGATACGCAGTATTTT.

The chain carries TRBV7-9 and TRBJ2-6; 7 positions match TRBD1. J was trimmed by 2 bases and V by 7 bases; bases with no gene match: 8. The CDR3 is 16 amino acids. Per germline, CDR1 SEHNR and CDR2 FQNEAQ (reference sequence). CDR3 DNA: TGTGCCAGCACCCAACTTCAGGGGGCTGGGGCCAACGTCCTGACTTTC. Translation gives CASTQLQGAGANVLTF.

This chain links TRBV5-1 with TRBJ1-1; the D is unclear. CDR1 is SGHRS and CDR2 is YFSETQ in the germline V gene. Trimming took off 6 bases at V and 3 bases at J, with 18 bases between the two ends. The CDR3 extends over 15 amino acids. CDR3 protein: CASTRGGVADTEAFF. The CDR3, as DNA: TGCGCCAGCACCCGGGGTGGGGTGGCGGACACTGAAGCTTTCTTT.

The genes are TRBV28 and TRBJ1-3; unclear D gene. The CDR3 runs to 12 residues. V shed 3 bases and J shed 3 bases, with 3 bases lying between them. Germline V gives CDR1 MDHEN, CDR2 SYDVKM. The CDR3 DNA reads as TGTGCCAGCAGTTTTTTTGGAAACACCATATATTTT. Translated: CASSFFGNTIYF.

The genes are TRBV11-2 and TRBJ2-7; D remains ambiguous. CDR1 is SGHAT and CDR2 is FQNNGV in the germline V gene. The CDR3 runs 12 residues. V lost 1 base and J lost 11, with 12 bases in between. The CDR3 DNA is TGTGCCAGCAGCTTAGGAAGTAGAGTGGAGTACTTC. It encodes CASSLGSRVEYF.